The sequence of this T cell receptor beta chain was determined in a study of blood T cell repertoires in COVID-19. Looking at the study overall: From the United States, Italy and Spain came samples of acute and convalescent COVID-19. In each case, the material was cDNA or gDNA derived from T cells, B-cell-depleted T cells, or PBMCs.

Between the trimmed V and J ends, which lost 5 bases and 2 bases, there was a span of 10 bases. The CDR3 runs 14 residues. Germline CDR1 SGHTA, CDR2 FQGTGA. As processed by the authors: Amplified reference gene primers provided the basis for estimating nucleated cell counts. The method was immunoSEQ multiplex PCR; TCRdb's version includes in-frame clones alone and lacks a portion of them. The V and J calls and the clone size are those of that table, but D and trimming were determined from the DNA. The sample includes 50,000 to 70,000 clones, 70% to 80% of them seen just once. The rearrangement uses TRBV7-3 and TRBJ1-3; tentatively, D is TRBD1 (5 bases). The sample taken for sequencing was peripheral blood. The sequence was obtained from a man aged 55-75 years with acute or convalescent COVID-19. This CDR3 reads CASSPAGAGNTIYF. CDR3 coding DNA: TGTGCCAGCAGCCCAGCGGGGGCTGGAAACACCATATATTTT.